This T cell receptor beta chain was identified during a study of response to subunit inactivated influenza vaccine (dated by TCRdb to between 2017 and 2018). A note on the overall study: To follow how T cells responded to a trivalent subunit inactivated influenza vaccine, the researchers relied on deep quantitative profiling of the T cell receptor repertoire.

Libraries were prepared through RT-PCR. Instrument on record: Illumina HiSeq 2500. TCRdb trimmed public reads at Q25 via fastp, called clones via MiXCR and kept in-frame beta chains. Here each entry gathers all rows of one CDR3 protein and keeps the most common genes and DNA. The sample table lists over 800,000 distinct CDR3 sequences, approximately 21% of them with a count of one. The ten largest clones take up roughly 10% of the sample. In this sample, this clonotype turned up a few times. Its cognate antigen has yet to be identified. Within one base of it there is no much larger clone, and no base qualities were kept. The germline V gene encodes CDR1 MNHEY and CDR2 SMNVEV (reference sequence). V loses 4 bases of germline sequence and J loses 6 bases, and the interval between the two ends is 18 bases. From the cysteine through the phenylalanine, the CDR3 covers 16 amino acids. Only the CDR3 DNA is retained, 48 bases long and in frame from the first base.

Study-wide findings and limitations: The authors proposed that each seasonal influenza vaccination may bring in only a limited number of new T cells.

This sequence was found in a man between 50 and 59 years old who received an inactivated influenza vaccine. Donor details come from another sample of the same person, matched by shared clones. The source was PBMCs from blood, collected 5 days after vaccination. Recombination linked TRBV27 to TRBJ2-2; the D element might be TRBD1 or TRBD2, as each aligns at 6 bases. The CDR3 in this case is CASSSSFGGRAGELFF. The DNA sequence reads TGTGCCAGCAGTTCCTCCTTCGGGGGCCGGGCCGGGGAGCTGTTTTTT.